This TCR beta chain was identified in a study of cytomegalovirus exposure and HLA in healthy donors. Study context: The 100 to 150 validation repertoires matched the roughly 700 first-cohort repertoires in platform, a later analysis reported.

This clone was seen a few times. Its antigen is currently unknown. The germline gives CDR1 MNHNS, CDR2 SASEGT. V was clipped by 11 bases and J by 0 bases; unmatched bases: 8. This CDR3 spans 14 amino acids. The assay was immunoSEQ multiplex PCR, and TCRdb's table has in-frame clones only and misses some. The sample includes around 170,000 clones, 85% to 90% of them seen just once. Overall study results and limits: Reportedly, cytomegalovirus status was diagnosed with high sensitivity and specificity. The investigators catalogued 150 to 200 TCR beta chains as cytomegalovirus-associated. Subsequent analysis revealed that first-cohort TCR clusters tended to co-occur in the roughly 120 validation repertoires.

This TCR was recovered from a man between 18 and 29 years old in good health and CMV-seronegative. This chain links TRBV6-1 with TRBJ2-3, with 7 bases identical to TRBD2. Source material: PBMCs. The CDR3 DNA sequence: TGTGCCGGGCGGGGGACTCCTAGCACAGATACGCAGTATTTT. It specifies CAGRGTPSTDTQYF.